Below are 3 T cell receptor beta chains sequenced from a single sample in a study of blood T cell repertoires in COVID-19. The method was immunoSEQ multiplex PCR; TCRdb's version includes in-frame clones alone and lacks a portion of them. The sample contains around 340,000 clones, around 88% of which appear only once. The material sequenced was peripheral blood. Every receptor here comes from a man in his thirties or forties with active or convalescent COVID-19.

This clone came up a few times. The chain links TRBV10-3 to TRBJ2-2; D may be TRBD1 (5 bases). There are 16 residues in the CDR3. V was pared by 4 bases and J by 0 bases, with 12 bases between. Germline CDR1 is ENHRY and CDR2 is SYGVKD. For the CDR3, the DNA is TGTGCCATCAGTGTTGAGGCAGGGACGAACACCGGGGAGCTGTTTTTT. Its translation is CAISVEAGTNTGELFF.

This clone has only one observation. V gene TRBV7-8 combines with J gene TRBJ2-1; D unclear. The CDR3 covers 13 residues. Looked up from germline, CDR1 is SGHVS and CDR2 is FQNEAQ. V shed 5 bases and J shed 8 bases, with 13 bases lying between them. The CDR3 sequence is CASSPRVSDEQFF. In nucleotides, the CDR3 is TGTGCCAGCAGCCCCCGGGTGAGCGATGAGCAGTTCTTC.

The genes are TRBV24-1 and TRBJ2-5; 10 nucleotides agree with TRBD2. CDR1 and CDR2 from the germline V gene are KGHDR and SFDVKD. CDR3 length: 18 amino acids. After removal of 5 bases from V and 5 bases from J, the junction contained 16 bases not matched to a gene. The CDR3 sequence: CATSGTASGGAVGETQYF. The CDR3 DNA follows: TGTGCCACCAGTGGTACTGCCAGCGGGGGGGCTGTTGGGGAGACCCAGTACTTC.